What follows is one T cell receptor (beta chain) and its context. This clone has only a few counts. No antigen is known for it. One base away there is no much larger clone; base qualities are not given. The germline V gene yields MNHNS for CDR1 and SASEGT for CDR2. CDR3 length: 12 amino acids, cysteine to phenylalanine. Only the CDR3 DNA stays, 36 bases, in frame from base 1. V loses 5 bases of germline sequence and J loses 4 bases, and the interval between the two ends is 6 bases. The record originates from a study of shared T cell receptors in the human thymus (dated by TCRdb to the early 2020s). Turning to the overall study: The study examined how self-reactive, shared T-cell receptor alpha chains are generated in the human thymus.

Library construction relied on the immunoSEQ multiplex PCR assay. TCRdb obtained this table from immuneACCESS and retained in-frame rearrangements with V and J assigned. These tables miss some clones; where compared with another copy, unresolved V genes account for less than half of the shortfall, and the remainder is unexplained. The sample yields around 730,000 clones; over 75% were counted once. The ten largest clones capture 0.008% to 0.011% of the sample. These same data were also listed under a study on human thymus T cells. The second study reports: Donors were immunologically healthy infants undergoing open corrective cardiac surgery for congenital heart defects in Finland. The thymus tissue came from surgical resects taken out during corrective cardiac surgery. V and J gene segment usage appeared biased in both thymic and peripheral blood repertoires. According to the related research, thymic TCR repertoires were highly overlapping among unrelated individuals. The study used under 10 infant thymus samples plus four related peripheral blood samples to characterize TCR alpha and beta repertoires. Donor ages ranging from about 6 to 244 days were recorded, and over 5 male and a couple of female infants were included in the cohort. Thymocytes were released mechanically from tissue and stored at -70 °C as pellets of roughly 9-31 million cells. Genomic DNA was extracted from frozen cell pellets with a QIAsymphony instrument. The immunoSEQ multiplex PCR assay was used to amplify the TCRB and TCRAD loci from a standardized quantity of quality-controlled genomic DNA. The amplicons spanned the V(D)J region and were long enough to cover the CDR3 and allow V and J genes to be identified. The commercial immunoSEQ service was used to sequence amplicons on an Illumina platform. Primer bias and sequencing errors were corrected as previously described, and TCRAD and TCRB were defined on the basis of the IMGT database. The repertoires were analysed using immunoSEQ Analyzer 3.0 and VDJTools for basic statistics, V/J segment usage, diversity estimates, rarefaction and pairwise overlap. Diversity was estimated with Chao1, ChaoE, Efron-Thisted, Shannon and inverse Simpson indices, and also on datasets down-sampled to the smallest sample. Repertoire overlap was assessed by strict matching of CDR3 nucleotide sequence, V gene and J gene, and clustering was done by Jaccard-based multidimensional scaling. On average, thymus samples yielded around 810,000 unique TCRB clonotypes, whereas blood samples yielded around 88,000.

The sequence was collected from a girl under three years old with a congenital heart defect. Donor details come from another sample of the same person, matched by shared clones. Here the chain combines TRBV6-1 and TRBJ1-3, with TRBD1 perhaps the D gene, on 6 matching bases. The sequencing sample was made of thymocytes. The sequence in DNA is TGTGCCAGCAGTACAGGGGGAAACACCATATATTTT. This is translated as CASSTGGNTIYF.